This T cell receptor (beta chain) was found in a study of vaccination and CD4 T cells after COVID-19 (dated by TCRdb to between 2021 and 2024). About the study as a whole: Convalescent patients had a positive SARS-CoV-2 result on nasal swab PCR, and of these patients, several had mild disease and one had severe disease. Post-vaccine blood samples were obtained a median of approximately 74 days after the second vaccine dose, with a range of roughly 14 to 241 days. In some eleven COVID-19 convalescent patients and several infection-naive healthy vaccine recipients, researchers compared the spike-specific CD4+ TCR repertoire from before mRNA vaccination with the repertoire from after. Post-COVID blood samples were collected from convalescent patients a median of around 100 days after diagnosis, with a range of about 30 to 161 days. Overlapping spike peptide pools from SARS-CoV-2 and from the common cold coronaviruses HCoV-NL63, HCoV-OC43 and HCoV-229E were used as culture stimuli. In the convalescent cohort there were six males and four females, among whom were two Hispanic individuals, seven Caucasians, two Asians and one multiracial person. Participants received two doses of either the Pfizer-BioNTech BNT162b2 vaccine (n=8) or the Moderna mRNA-1273 vaccine (n=2). Control cultures used a CEFX viral epitope pool as positive control, an HIV-1 Nef peptide pool as negative control, or no peptide.

What this sample's treatment or condition label stands for: 10-day PBMC culture with coronavirus spike peptide pools or control peptides (ViraFEST assay). The ViraFEST assay, used in the study, expanded antigen-specific T cells with peptide pools and then identified the expanded clonotypes through TCR sequencing. Positive SARS-CoV-2 PCR tests in the convalescent patients dated from March to December 2020, before Alpha, Beta and Delta variants emerged in the United States. Some 2 million PBMCs per well were cultured in IMDM with roughly 4.8% human AB serum and 7.5 to 10 IU/ml IL-2, plus 10 ug/ml peptide pools. Half of the culture medium was replaced with fresh IL-2-containing medium on days 3 and 7. CD4+ T cells were isolated after approximately 10 days of culture through negative selection using the EasySep CD4+ T cell isolation kit. Ficoll-Paque Plus gradient centrifugation was used to isolate PBMCs from whole blood, and the isolated PBMCs were then either used fresh or cryopreserved at -140C. Culture conditions were generally each tested in triplicate wells.

Trimming removed 3 bases from V and 5 bases from J, leaving 10 bases between the germline ends. According to the germline V gene, CDR1 reads SGHTA and CDR2 reads FQGNSA. Including the terminal cysteine and phenylalanine, the CDR3 comprises 13 residues. Only the CDR3 part of the read is kept: 39 bases, read in frame from the first base. Study-wide findings and limitations: Among the post-vaccine SARS-CoV-2-reactive clones in convalescent patients, a median 86.3% showed up only after vaccination, which suggests vaccine-specific priming. Of the vaccine-specific clones in convalescent patients, 304 of 307, or nearly all, reacted only to SARS-CoV-2 spike and did not cross-react with common cold coronaviruses. The median count of SARS-CoV-2-reactive clonotypes went up from some 23 after infection to 38 after vaccination, although the change was not significant. Relatively few convalescent patients were included in the study, and early timepoints after natural infection were not analyzed.

This clonotype has just one count. Its antigen is currently not known. No base qualities exist here, and no much larger clone lies one base off it. Support from one read is weak. The library came from PCR. TCR sequencing of DNA from cultured CD4+ T cells used the Oncomine TCR Beta short-read assay at the Johns Hopkins FTIC core. Genomic DNA was extracted from the cultured CD4+ T cells with the QIAamp micro DNA kit. The Oncomine TCR Beta libraries from cultured CD4+ T cells were pooled using unique dual indexes and then sequenced on an Illumina iSeq 100. The source study handled its data this way. Non-productive sequences were filtered out, and CDR3s that did not start with C, did not end with F or W, or were shorter than 7 amino acids were discarded. Antigen-specific clonotypes were identified using the MANAFEST web application through comparison of peptide-stimulated wells with reference and other culture wells. To be called positive, a clone needed an FDR below 0.05, an odds ratio above 5, and a productive frequency above 0.1% in at least two of three replicate wells. A clonotype counted as cross-reactive if it showed significant expansion both in the SARS-CoV-2 spike wells and in at least one common cold coronavirus spike condition. Levenshtein distances (stringdist) and unrooted phylogenetic trees (ape) in R version 3.6.1 were used to assess CDR3 homology. TCRdb passed the public sequencing reads through fastp at Q25 and MiXCR, retaining productive beta sequences. CDR3 protein duplicates are merged, each entry listing the most common genes and DNA. The V and J calls and clone size are TCRdb's, not the authors'. The sample profile shows some 8,300 distinct CDR3 sequences; roughly two thirds of them were found once. The top ten constitute about 35% of the sample.

Sequenced sample: CD4+ T cells from blood, cultured in vitro. The receptor comes from a human donor who had recovered from COVID-19. The V and J genes are TRBV7-2 and TRBJ1-1; the D gene remains uncertain. The DNA is as follows: TGTGCCAGCAGCTTGTTGATAGAGACTGAAGCTTTCTTT. It encodes CASSLLIETEAFF.